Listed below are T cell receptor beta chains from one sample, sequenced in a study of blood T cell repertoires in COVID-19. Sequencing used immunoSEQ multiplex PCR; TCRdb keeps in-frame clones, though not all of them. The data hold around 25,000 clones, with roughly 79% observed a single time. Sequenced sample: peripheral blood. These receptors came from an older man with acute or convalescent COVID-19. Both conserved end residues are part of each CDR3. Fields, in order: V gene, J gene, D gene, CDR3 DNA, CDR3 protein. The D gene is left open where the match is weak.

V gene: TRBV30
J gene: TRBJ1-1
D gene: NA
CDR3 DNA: TGTGCCTGGAGTCGTCAAGGGAGCACTGAAGCTTTCTTT
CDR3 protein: CAWSRQGSTEAFF

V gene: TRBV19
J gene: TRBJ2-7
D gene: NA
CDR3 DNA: TGTGCCACCCCCCTTCGGCGGGAAACCTACGAGCAGTACTTC
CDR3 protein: CATPLRRETYEQYF

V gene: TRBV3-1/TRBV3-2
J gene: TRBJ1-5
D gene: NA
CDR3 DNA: TGTGCCAGCAGCCAGAAGGCCGGGGATCAGCCCCAGCATTTT
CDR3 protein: CASSQKAGDQPQHF

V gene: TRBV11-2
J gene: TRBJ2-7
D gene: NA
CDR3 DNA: TGTGCCAGCAGCCGGACAGCCCCCGAGCAGTACTTC
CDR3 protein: CASSRTAPEQYF

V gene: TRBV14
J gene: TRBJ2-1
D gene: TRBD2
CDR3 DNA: TGTGCCAGCAGCCAGGCGGGGGGCGCGAACAATGAGCAGTTCTTC
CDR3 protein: CASSQAGGANNEQFF

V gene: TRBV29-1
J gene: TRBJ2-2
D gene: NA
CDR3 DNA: TGCAGCGTTGTGCGGTCGAACACCGGGGAGCTGTTTTTT
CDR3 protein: CSVVRSNTGELFF

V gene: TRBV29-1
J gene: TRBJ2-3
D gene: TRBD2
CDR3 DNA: TGCAGCGTTGGCGCGGGGGGTCTTGTAGATACGCAGTATTTT
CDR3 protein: CSVGAGGLVDTQYF

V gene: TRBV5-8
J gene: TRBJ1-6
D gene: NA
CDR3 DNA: TGTGCCAGCAGCCCGACAGAAATCATCTATAATTCACCCCTCCACTTT
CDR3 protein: CASSPTEIIYNSPLHF

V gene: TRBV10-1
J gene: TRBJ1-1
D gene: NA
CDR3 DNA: TGCGCCAGCGCCCCAGCGTCGTCGAACACTGAAGCTTTCTTT
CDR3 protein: CASAPASSNTEAFF

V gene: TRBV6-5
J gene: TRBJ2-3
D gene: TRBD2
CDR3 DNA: TGTGCCAGCAGTTACGGAGGCGGGGGGGGCACAGATACGCAGTATTTT
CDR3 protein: CASSYGGGGGTDTQYF

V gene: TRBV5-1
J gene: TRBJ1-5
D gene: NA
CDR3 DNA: TGCGCCAGCAGACCCGAAGGGGAGGTCAATCAGCCCCAGCATTTT
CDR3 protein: CASRPEGEVNQPQHF

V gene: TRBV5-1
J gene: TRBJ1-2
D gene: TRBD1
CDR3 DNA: TGCGCCAGCAGCTATGGGACAGAGGGGAATGGCTACACCTTC
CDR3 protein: CASSYGTEGNGYTF

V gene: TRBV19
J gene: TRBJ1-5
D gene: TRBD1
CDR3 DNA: TGTGCCAGTACAAAGGACAGGGGAAGCAATCAGCCCCAGCATTTT
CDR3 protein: CASTKDRGSNQPQHF

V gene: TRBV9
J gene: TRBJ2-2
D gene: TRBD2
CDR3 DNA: TGTGCCAGCAGCGTGGGACTAGCGGGGGGTTCGCCCGGGGAGCTGTTTTTT
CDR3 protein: CASSVGLAGGSPGELFF

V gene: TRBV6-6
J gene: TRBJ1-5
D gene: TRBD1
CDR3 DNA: TGTGCCAGCAGTCCCTCCCGGGACAGAAATCAGCCCCAGCATTTT
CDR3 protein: CASSPSRDRNQPQHF

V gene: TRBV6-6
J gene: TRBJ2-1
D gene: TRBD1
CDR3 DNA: TGTGCCAGCAGCTTTGACAGGGTGGGGGAAAATGAGCAGTTCTTC
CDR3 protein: CASSFDRVGENEQFF

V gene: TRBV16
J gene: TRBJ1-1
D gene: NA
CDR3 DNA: TGTGCCAGCAGCCAACGGGATAACACTGAAGCTTTCTTT
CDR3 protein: CASSQRDNTEAFF

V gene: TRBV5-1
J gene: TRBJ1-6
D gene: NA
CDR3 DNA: TGCGCCAGCTCCGACGGAGTTAATTCACCCCTCCACTTT
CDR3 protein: CASSDGVNSPLHF

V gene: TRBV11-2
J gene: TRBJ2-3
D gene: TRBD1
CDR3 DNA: TGTGCCAGCAGCTTCCAGGGGGACACAGATACGCAGTATTTT
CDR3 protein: CASSFQGDTDTQYF

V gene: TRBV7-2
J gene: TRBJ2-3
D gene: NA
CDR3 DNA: TGTGCCAGCAGCTCGGCGGCCCGGAGTGGGACGCAGTATTTT
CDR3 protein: CASSSAARSGTQYF

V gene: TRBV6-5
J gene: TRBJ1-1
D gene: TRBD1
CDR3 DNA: TGTGCCAGCAGACCTTTGACAGGGTTCGGCACTGAAGCTTTCTTT
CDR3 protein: CASRPLTGFGTEAFF

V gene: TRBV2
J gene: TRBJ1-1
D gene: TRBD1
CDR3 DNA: TGTGCCAGCAGTGTTGACAGGGGTCTCACTGAAGCTTTCTTT
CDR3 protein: CASSVDRGLTEAFF

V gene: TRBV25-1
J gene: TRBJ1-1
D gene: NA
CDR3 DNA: TGTGCCAGCAGACCGACAGCCCATGCGGCCGCGTGTGAAGCTTTCTTT
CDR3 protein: CASRPTAHAAACEAFF

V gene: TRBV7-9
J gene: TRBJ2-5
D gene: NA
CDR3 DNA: TGTGCCAGCAGCAGTACTAGTGGGGGGGCCCGAGAGACCCAGTACTTC
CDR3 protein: CASSSTSGGARETQYF